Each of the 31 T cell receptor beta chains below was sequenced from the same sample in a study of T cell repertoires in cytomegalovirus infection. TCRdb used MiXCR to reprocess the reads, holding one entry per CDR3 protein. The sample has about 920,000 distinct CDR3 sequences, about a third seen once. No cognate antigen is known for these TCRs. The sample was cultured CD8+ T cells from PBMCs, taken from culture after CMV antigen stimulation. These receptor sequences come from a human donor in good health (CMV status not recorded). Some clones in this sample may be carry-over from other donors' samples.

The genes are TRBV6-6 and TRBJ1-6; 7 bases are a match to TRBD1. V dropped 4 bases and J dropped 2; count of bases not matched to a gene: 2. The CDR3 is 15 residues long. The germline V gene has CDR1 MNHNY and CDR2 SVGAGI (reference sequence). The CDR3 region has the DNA TGTGCCAGCAGTTGGACAGGCCCCTATAATTCACCCCTCCACTTT. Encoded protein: CASSWTGPYNSPLHF.

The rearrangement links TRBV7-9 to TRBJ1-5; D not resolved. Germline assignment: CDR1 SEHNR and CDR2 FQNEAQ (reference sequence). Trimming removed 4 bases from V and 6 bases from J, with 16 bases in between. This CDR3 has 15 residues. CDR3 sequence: CASSSEWNRGQPQHF. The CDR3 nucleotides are TGTGCCAGCAGCTCCGAGTGGAATCGTGGTCAGCCCCAGCATTTT.

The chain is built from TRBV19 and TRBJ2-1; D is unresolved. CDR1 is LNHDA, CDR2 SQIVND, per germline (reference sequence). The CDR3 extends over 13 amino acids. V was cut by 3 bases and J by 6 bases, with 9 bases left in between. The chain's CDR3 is CASSIRAPNEQFF. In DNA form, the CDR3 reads TGTGCCAGTAGTATCCGAGCCCCCAATGAGCAGTTCTTC.

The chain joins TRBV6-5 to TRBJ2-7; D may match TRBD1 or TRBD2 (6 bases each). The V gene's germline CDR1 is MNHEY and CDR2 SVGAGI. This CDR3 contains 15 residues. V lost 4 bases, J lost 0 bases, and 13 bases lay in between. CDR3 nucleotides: TGTGCCAGCAGTTGGAGGGGGACATCCTCCTACGAGCAGTACTTC. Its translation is CASSWRGTSSYEQYF.

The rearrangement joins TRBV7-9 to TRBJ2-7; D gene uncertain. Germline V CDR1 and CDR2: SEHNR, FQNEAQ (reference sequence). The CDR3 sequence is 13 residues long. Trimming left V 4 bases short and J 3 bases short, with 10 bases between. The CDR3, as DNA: TGTGCCAGCAGCTCTGGGGTCCTCTACGAGCAGTACGTC. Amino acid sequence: CASSSGVLYEQYV.

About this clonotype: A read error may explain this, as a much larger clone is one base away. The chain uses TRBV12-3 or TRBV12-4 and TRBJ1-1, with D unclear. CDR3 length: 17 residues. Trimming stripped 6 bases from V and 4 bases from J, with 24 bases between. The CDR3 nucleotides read TGTGCCAGCAGAATGTCTTCCCGGAGCCGGAACAGCACTGAAGCTTTCTTT. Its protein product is CASRMSSRSRNSTEAFF.

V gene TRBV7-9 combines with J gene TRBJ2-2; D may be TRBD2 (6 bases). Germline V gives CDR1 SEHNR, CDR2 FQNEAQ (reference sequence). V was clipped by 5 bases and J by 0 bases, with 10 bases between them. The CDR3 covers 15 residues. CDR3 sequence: CASSTGRSNTGELFF. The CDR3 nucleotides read TGTGCCAGCAGCACTGGGAGGTCGAACACCGGGGAGCTGTTTTTT.

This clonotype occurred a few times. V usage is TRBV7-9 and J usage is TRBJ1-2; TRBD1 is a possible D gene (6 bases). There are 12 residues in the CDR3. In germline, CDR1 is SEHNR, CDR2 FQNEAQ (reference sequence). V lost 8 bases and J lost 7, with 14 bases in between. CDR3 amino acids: CASGGREGGYTF. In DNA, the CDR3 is TGTGCCAGCGGGGGCCGGGAGGGTGGCTACACCTTC.

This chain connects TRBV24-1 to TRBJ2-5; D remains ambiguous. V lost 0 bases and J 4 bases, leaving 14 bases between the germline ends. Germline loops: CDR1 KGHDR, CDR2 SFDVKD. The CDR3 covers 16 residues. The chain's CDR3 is CATSDLKLGYGETQYF. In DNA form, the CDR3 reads TGTGCCACCAGTGATTTGAAGTTGGGGTATGGAGAGACCCAGTACTTC.

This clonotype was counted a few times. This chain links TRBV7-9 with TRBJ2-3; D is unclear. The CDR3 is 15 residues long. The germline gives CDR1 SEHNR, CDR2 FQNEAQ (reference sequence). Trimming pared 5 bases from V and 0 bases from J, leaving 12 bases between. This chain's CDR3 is CASSRRSSSTDTQYF. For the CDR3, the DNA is TGTGCCAGCAGCCGCCGGTCTTCTAGCACAGATACGCAGTATTTT. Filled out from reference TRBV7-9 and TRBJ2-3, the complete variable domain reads DTGVSQNPRHKITKRGQNVTFRCDPISEHNRLYWYRQTLGQGPEFLTYFQNEAQLEKSRLLSDRFSAERPKGSFSTLEIQRTEQGDSAMYLCASSRRSSSTDTQYFGPGTRLTVL.

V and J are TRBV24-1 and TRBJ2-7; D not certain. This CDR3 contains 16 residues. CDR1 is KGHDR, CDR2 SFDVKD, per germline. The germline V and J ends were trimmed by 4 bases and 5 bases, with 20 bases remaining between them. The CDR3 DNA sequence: TGTGCCACCAGTGAGGTTGACTCCCCTGGGAAGAACGAGCAGTACGTC. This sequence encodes CATSEVDSPGKNEQYV.

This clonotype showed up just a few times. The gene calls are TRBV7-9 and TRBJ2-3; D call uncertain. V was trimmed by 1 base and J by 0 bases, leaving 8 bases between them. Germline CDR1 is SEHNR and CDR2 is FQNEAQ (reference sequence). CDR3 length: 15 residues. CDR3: CASSLGSQSTDTQYF. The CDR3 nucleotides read TGTGCCAGCAGCTTAGGGTCTCAGAGCACAGATACGCAGTATTTT.

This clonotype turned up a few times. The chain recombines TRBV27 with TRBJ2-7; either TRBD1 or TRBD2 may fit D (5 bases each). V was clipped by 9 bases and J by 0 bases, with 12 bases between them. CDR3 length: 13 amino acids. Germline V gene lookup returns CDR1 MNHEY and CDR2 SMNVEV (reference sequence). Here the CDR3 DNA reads TGTGCCAGTGGGACCTCGAGCTCCTACGAGCAGTACTTC. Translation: CASGTSSSYEQYF.

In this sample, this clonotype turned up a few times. CDR3 DNA: TGTGCCAGCAGCTTGGGACGGCCGAACACCGGGGAGCTGTTTTTT. Translation gives CASSLGRPNTGELFF. This chain joins TRBV5-6 and TRBJ2-2; D gene uncertain. Germline CDR1 and CDR2: SGHDT and YYEEEE. The CDR3 is made up of 15 amino acids. V dropped 0 bases and J dropped 0 bases, with 6 bases sitting between them. Filled out from reference TRBV5-6 and TRBJ2-2, the complete variable domain reads DAGVTQSPTHLIKTRGQQVTLRCSPKSGHDTVSWYQQALGQGPQFIFQYYEEEERQRGNFPDRFSGHQFPNYSSELNVNALLLGDSALYLCASSLGRPNTGELFFGEGSRLTVL.

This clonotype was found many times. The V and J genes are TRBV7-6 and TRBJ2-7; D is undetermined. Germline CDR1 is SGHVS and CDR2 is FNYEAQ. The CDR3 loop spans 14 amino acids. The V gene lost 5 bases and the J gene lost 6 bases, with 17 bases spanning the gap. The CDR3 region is CASSPDPSSLEQYV. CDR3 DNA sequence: TGTGCCAGCAGCCCCGACCCCTCCTCTCTCGAGCAGTACGTC.

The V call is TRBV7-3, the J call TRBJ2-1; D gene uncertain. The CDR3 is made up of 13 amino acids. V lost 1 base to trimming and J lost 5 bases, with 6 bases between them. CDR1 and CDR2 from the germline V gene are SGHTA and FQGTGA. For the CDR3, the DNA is TGTGCCAGCAGCTTAATACAGAACAATGAGCAGTTCTTC. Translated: CASSLIQNNEQFF.

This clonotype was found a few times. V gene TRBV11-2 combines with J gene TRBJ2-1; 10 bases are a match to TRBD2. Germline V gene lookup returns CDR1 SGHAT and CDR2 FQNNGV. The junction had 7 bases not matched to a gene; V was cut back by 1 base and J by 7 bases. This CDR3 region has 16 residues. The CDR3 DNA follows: TGTGCCAGCAGCTTAGGTCTTAGCGGGGGGTCTAATGAGCAGTTCTTC. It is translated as CASSLGLSGGSNEQFF.

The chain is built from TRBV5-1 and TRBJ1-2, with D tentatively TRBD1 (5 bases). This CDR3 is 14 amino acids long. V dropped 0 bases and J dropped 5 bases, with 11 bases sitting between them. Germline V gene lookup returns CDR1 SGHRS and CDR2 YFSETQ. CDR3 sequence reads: CASSLEGLPYGYTF. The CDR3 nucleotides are TGCGCCAGCAGCTTGGAGGGGCTTCCATATGGCTACACCTTC.

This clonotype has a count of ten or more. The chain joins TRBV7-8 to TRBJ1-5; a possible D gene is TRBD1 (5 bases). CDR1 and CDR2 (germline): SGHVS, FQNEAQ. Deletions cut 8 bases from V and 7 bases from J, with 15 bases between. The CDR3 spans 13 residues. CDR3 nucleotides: TGTGCCAGCGGAGTTGGGGGGAAGCAGCCCCAGCATTTT. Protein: CASGVGGKQPQHF.

The CDR3 nucleotides are TGTGCCAGCAGACCGGACAGGGGGCACAATCAGCCCCAGCATTTT. This encodes CASRPDRGHNQPQHF. The chain couples TRBV2 to TRBJ1-5, with 11 bases that match TRBD1. CDR3 length: 15 amino acids. Germline V gene sequence: CDR1 SNHLY, CDR2 FYNNEI. Losses at the gene ends were 6 bases for V and 3 bases for J; bases not matched to a gene: 4. Drawing the rest from reference TRBV2 and TRBJ1-5, the complete variable domain is EPEVTQTPSHQVTQMGQEVILRCVPISNHLYFYWYRQILGQKVEFLVSFYNNEISEKSEIFDDQFSVERPDGSNFTLKIRSTKLEDSAMYFCASRPDRGHNQPQHFGDGTRLSIL.

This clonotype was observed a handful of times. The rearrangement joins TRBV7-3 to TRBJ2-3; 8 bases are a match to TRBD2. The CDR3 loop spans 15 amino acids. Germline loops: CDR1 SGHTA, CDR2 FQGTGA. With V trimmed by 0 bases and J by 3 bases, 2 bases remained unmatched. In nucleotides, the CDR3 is TGTGCCAGCAGCTTAACAGCGGGGGAGACAGATACGCAGTATTTT. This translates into CASSLTAGETDTQYF.

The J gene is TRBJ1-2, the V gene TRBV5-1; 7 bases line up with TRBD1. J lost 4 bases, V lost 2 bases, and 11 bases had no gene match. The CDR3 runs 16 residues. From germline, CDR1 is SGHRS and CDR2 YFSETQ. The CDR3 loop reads CASSFQGQPDPYGYTF. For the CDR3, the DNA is TGCGCCAGCAGCTTTCAGGGACAGCCCGATCCCTATGGCTACACCTTC. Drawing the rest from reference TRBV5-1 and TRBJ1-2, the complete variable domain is KAGVTQTPRYLIKTRGQQVTLSCSPISGHRSVSWYQQTPGQGLQFLFEYFSETQRNKGNFPGRFSGRQFSNSRSEMNVSTLELGDSALYLCASSFQGQPDPYGYTFGSGTRLTVV.

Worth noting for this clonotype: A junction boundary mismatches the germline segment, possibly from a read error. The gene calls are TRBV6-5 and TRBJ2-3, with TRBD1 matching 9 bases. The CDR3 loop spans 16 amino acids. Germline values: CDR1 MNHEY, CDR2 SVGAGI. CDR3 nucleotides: TGTGCCAGCAGAAGGACAGGGGACAGCCACACAGGTACGCAGTATTTT. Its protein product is CASRRTGDSHTGTQYF.

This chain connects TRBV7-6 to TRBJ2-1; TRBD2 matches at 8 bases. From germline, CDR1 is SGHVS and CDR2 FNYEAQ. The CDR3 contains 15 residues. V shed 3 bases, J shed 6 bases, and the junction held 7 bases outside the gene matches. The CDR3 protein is CASSFSGMGSNEQFF. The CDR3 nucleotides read TGTGCCAGCAGCTTTAGCGGGATGGGGTCCAATGAGCAGTTCTTC. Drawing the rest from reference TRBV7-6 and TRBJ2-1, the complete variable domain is GAGVSQSPRYKVTKRGQDVALRCDPISGHVSLYWYRQALGQGPEFLTYFNYEAQQDKSGLPNDRFSAERPEGSISTLTIQRTEQRDSAMYRCASSFSGMGSNEQFFGPGTRLTVL.

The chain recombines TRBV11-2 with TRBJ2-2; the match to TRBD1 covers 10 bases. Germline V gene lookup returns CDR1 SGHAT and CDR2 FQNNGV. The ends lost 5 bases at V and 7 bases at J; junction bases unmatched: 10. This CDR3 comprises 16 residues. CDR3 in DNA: TGTGCCAGCAGCGTCGGGACAGGGGTTTTCCTCGGGGAGCTGTTTTTT. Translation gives CASSVGTGVFLGELFF.

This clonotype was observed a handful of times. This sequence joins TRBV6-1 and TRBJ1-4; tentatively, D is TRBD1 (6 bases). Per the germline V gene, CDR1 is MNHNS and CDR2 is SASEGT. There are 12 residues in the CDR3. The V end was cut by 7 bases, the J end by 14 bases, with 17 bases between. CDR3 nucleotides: TGTGCCAGCACCAGGGGACCGAAACTGCTGTTTTTT. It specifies CASTRGPKLLFF.

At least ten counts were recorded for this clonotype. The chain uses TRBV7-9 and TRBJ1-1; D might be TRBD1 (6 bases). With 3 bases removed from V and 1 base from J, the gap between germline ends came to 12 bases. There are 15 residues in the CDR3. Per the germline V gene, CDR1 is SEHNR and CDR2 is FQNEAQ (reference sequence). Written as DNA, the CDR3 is TGTGCCAGCAGCTTTCTCCAGGGACAGAACACTGAAGCTTTCTTT. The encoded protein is CASSFLQGQNTEAFF.

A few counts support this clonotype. In DNA form, the CDR3 reads TGTGCCAGCAGAGATGTGACCGTCCCTTATGAAAAACTGTTTTTT. This codes for CASRDVTVPYEKLFF. The V call is TRBV6-1, the J call TRBJ1-4, with D unresolved. This CDR3 spans 15 amino acids. Germline V gene sequence: CDR1 MNHNS, CDR2 SASEGT. V was trimmed by 6 bases and J by 6 bases, leaving 17 bases between them.

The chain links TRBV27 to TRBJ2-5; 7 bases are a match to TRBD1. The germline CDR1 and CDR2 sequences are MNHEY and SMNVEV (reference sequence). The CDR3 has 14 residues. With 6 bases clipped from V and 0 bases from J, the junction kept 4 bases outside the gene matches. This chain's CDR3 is CASRDTGDQETQYF. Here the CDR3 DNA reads TGTGCCAGCAGAGACACAGGGGACCAAGAGACCCAGTACTTC.

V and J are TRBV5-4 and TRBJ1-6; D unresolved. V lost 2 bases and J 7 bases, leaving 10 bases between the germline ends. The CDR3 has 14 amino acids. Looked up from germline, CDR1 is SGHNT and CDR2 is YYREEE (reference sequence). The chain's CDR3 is CASSFTGSNSPLHF. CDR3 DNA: TGTGCCAGCAGCTTTACGGGTTCAAATTCACCCCTCCACTTT.

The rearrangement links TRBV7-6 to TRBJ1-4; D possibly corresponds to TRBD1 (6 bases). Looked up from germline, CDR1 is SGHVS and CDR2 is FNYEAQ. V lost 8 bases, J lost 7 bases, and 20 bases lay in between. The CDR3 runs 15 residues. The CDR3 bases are TGTGCCAGCGTACCGAGTCCCAGGGGCGGTGAAAAACTGTTTTTT. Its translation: CASVPSPRGGEKLFF.